A single sample gave rise to the 23 T cell receptor beta chains below, sequenced in a study of spatial heterogeneity in lung cancer. Each CDR3 protein gets one entry after TCRdb re-called the 5' RACE reads with MiXCR. The table records under 5,000 distinct CDR3 sequences, around 6.7% of them present only once. As for time point: sample taken at primary tumor resection. TCRs were sequenced from unsorted whole RNA of tumor, nontumor lung or PBMC. The sample here was normal lung tissue next to the tumor, taken at surgery. The origin of the receptors is a male donor with early-stage non-small cell lung cancer.

This clonotype was observed at least ten times. The chain combines TRBV12-3 or TRBV12-4 with TRBJ1-4, with a tentative D call TRBD1 (5 bases). CDR3 size: 14 residues. V was cut by 5 bases and J by 6 bases, with 13 bases left in between. Here the CDR3 reads CASSTTDFHEKLFF. Here the CDR3 DNA reads TGTGCCAGCAGTACGACAGACTTTCATGAAAAACTGTTTTTT.

In its sample, this clonotype was seen many times. The CDR3, as DNA: TGTGCCAGCGTAGCTCCCCCTGGGACAGGGAACACTGAAGCTTTCTTT. Translated, it gives CASVAPPGTGNTEAFF. This sequence joins TRBV28 and TRBJ1-1; 8 bases match TRBD1. Germline CDR1 reads MDHEN; CDR2 reads SYDVKM. Trimming took 8 bases from V and 1 from J; bases not matched to a gene: 12. This CDR3 region has 16 residues.

This clonotype was detected many times. The chain links TRBV7-3 to TRBJ2-5; D is undetermined. The CDR3 covers 13 residues. Trimming pared 8 bases from V and 0 bases from J, leaving 10 bases between. CDR1 and CDR2 from the germline V gene are SGHTA and FQGTGA. For the CDR3, the DNA is TGTGCCAGCGCCCGGGCAGACCAAGAGACCCAGTACTTC. Its translation: CASARADQETQYF.

The chain recombines TRBV12-3 or TRBV12-4 with TRBJ2-5, with TRBD1 matching over 8 bases. J was trimmed by 11 bases and V by 6 bases; bases with no gene match: 5. This CDR3 comprises 11 residues. As DNA, the CDR3 is TGTGCCAGCAGATCGGACAGGGTTCAGTACTTC. It translates to CASRSDRVQYF.

V and J are TRBV15 and TRBJ2-7; tentatively, D is TRBD2 (6 bases). Trimming removed 0 bases at V and 4 bases at J, with 10 bases between. This CDR3 comprises 14 residues. Germline V gives CDR1 LNHNV, CDR2 YYDKDF (reference sequence). This chain's CDR3 is CATSREGTDYEQYF. DNA for the CDR3: TGTGCCACCAGCAGAGAGGGGACTGATTACGAGCAGTACTTC.

This clonotype is judged medium-sized (0.01 to 0.1%). The chain employs TRBV7-6 and TRBJ1-5; possibly TRBD1 for D (5 bases). Germline values: CDR1 SGHVS, CDR2 FNYEAQ. The CDR3 covers 15 residues. Trimming took 1 base from V and 4 from J, leaving 11 bases between them. The CDR3: CASSLGPDRNQPQHF. CDR3 nucleotide sequence: TGTGCCAGCAGCTTAGGCCCTGACAGAAATCAGCCCCAGCATTTT.

In its sample, this clonotype is medium-sized. DNA of the CDR3: TGTGCCAGCAGCTTACAGCCGCTTGACATTCAGTACTTC. This encodes CASSLQPLDIQYF. The chain has TRBV7-3 and TRBJ2-4; D not resolved. The V gene's germline CDR1 is SGHTA and CDR2 FQGTGA. This CDR3 comprises 13 residues. With 2 bases removed from V and 8 bases from J, the gap between germline ends came to 10 bases.

By frequency in the sample, this clonotype is medium-sized (0.01 to 0.1%). The chain combines TRBV5-1 with TRBJ2-1; 8 positions agree with TRBD2. From germline, CDR1 is SGHRS and CDR2 YFSETQ. This CDR3 is built from 16 residues. Losses at the gene ends were 0 bases for V and 8 bases for J; bases not matched to a gene: 10. The CDR3 protein is CASSLEWVAGYHEQFF. DNA for the CDR3: TGCGCCAGCAGCTTGGAGTGGGTAGCGGGGTATCATGAGCAGTTCTTC.

This clonotype is labeled as medium-sized. The rearrangement links TRBV14 to TRBJ2-5; TRBD1 might be the D (8 bases). V shed 5 bases and J shed 5 bases, with 18 bases lying between them. CDR1 is SGHDN, CDR2 FVKESK, per germline. CDR3 size: 15 residues. The CDR3 loop is CASSSDREAGETQYF. The CDR3 DNA follows: TGTGCCAGCAGCTCGGACAGGGAAGCGGGGGAGACCCAGTACTTC. Full variable domain (outside the CDR3, taken from reference TRBV14 and TRBJ2-5): EAGVTQFPSHSVIEKGQTVTLRCDPISGHDNLYWYRRVMGKEIKFLLHFVKESKQDESGMPNNRFLAERTGGTYSTLKVQPAELEDSGVYFCASSSDREAGETQYFGPGTRLLVL.

This clonotype is medium-sized in the sample. The chain carries TRBV3-1 and TRBJ1-5; D ambiguous. V gave up 4 bases and J gave up 1 base, with 11 bases separating them. CDR1 LGHDT and CDR2 YNNKEL come from the germline V gene (reference sequence). The CDR3 runs 15 residues. This chain's CDR3 is CASSPISGSNQPQHF. The CDR3 DNA reads as TGTGCCAGCAGCCCAATCAGTGGGAGCAATCAGCCCCAGCATTTT. Supplemented by reference TRBV3-1 and TRBJ1-5, the full variable domain reads DTAVSQTPKYLVTQMGNDKSIKCEQNLGHDTMYWYKQDSKKFLKIMFSYNNKELIINETVPNRFSPKSPDKAHLNLHINSLELGDSAVYFCASSPISGSNQPQHFGDGTRLSIL.

This clonotype was observed at least ten times. V gene TRBV12-3 or TRBV12-4 combines with J gene TRBJ2-3; 11 bases map to TRBD1. The CDR3 has 14 residues. The J segment lost 6 bases and the V segment lost 4 bases, leaving 3 bases of the junction unmatched. The CDR3 DNA is TGTGCCAGCAGTTGGACAGGGGGCGCGGATACGCAGTATTTT. This codes for CASSWTGGADTQYF.

By sample share, this clonotype is medium-sized. V is TRBV29-1 and J is TRBJ1-2; no clear D. This CDR3 comprises 12 residues. CDR1 SQVTM and CDR2 ANQGSEA come from the germline V gene. V was shortened by 1 base and J by 4 bases, with 7 bases between the two germline ends. CDR3 sequence (DNA): TGCAGCGTTGAAGTGGTGGGCTATGGCTACACCTTC. Residues: CSVEVVGYGYTF.

This clonotype was picked up many times. The rearrangement links TRBV20-1 to TRBJ1-5, with 7 nucleotides matching TRBD1. Germline loops: CDR1 DFQATT, CDR2 SNEGSKA (reference sequence). The CDR3 has 14 amino acids. With V trimmed by 4 bases and J by 0 bases, 3 bases remained unmatched. The CDR3 region has the DNA TGCAGTGCTAAAACAGGGGTTAGCAATCAGCCCCAGCATTTT. Translation gives CSAKTGVSNQPQHF.

Within the sample, this clonotype is medium-sized. The chain couples TRBV28 to TRBJ1-2; D not resolved. In germline, CDR1 is MDHEN, CDR2 SYDVKM. With 3 bases removed from V and 8 bases from J, the gap between germline ends came to 16 bases. This CDR3 is built from 14 residues. The CDR3 DNA is TGTGCCAGCAGTTTTACCACGGACGGCAACGGCTACACCTTC. It codes for CASSFTTDGNGYTF.

This clonotype is medium-sized within its sample. V is TRBV29-1 and J is TRBJ1-1, with no clear D. Germline CDR1 SQVTM, CDR2 ANQGSEA. V was pared by 5 bases and J by 3 bases, with 13 bases between. The CDR3 sequence is 13 residues long. The CDR3 protein is CSVQWGVDTEAFF. CDR3 coding DNA: TGCAGCGTTCAGTGGGGAGTTGACACTGAAGCTTTCTTT.

This clonotype is classed as medium-sized. The gene calls are TRBV5-5 and TRBJ2-1; 7 bases agree with TRBD2. The germline CDR1 and CDR2 sequences are SGHKS and YYEKEE (reference sequence). V was pared by 1 base and J by 10 bases, with 8 bases of the junction left unmatched. The CDR3 length is 14 residues. In DNA, the CDR3 is TGTGCCAGCAGCTTGCTAGCGGAAGGGCGGGAGCAGTTCTTC. This translates into CASSLLAEGREQFF. Variable domain in full (rest from reference TRBV5-5 and TRBJ2-1): DAGVTQSPTHLIKTRGQQVTLRCSPISGHKSVSWYQQVLGQGPQFIFQYYEKEERGRGNFPDRFSARQFPNYSSELNVNALLLGDSALYLCASSLLAEGREQFFGPGTRLTVL.

In its sample, this clonotype was seen many times. The chain has TRBV5-1 and TRBJ2-2; 7 nucleotides match TRBD2. The germline gives CDR1 SGHRS, CDR2 YFSETQ. The CDR3 runs 16 residues. V was clipped by 1 base and J by 0 bases; unmatched bases: 3. In nucleotides, the CDR3 is TGCGCCAGCAGCTTGAGGCTAGCGGCGAACACCGGGGAGCTGTTTTTT. Its protein product is CASSLRLAANTGELFF.

This clonotype is categorized as medium-sized. This chain links TRBV4-3 with TRBJ2-6, with a possible D match to TRBD1 (5 bases). With 0 bases removed from V and 0 bases from J, the gap between germline ends came to 21 bases. The CDR3 runs 21 residues. From germline, CDR1 is LGHNA and CDR2 YSLEER. CDR3 nucleotide sequence: TGCGCCAGCAGCCAAGATTTTGGAACCGACAGCCTCTTCTCTGGGGCCAACGTCCTGACTTTC. It translates to CASSQDFGTDSLFSGANVLTF.

This clonotype was detected many times. The DNA for the CDR3 is TGTGCCAGCTGGGGACTCTCGGCCGGGGAGCTGTTTTTT. Encoded protein: CASWGLSAGELFF. The chain combines TRBV5-6 with TRBJ2-2; D may be TRBD2 (6 bases). CDR3 size: 13 residues. Germline lookup yields CDR1 SGHDT and CDR2 YYEEEE. The V end was cut by 7 bases, the J end by 6 bases, with 13 bases between.

This clonotype appeared many times. The chain carries TRBV12-5 and TRBJ1-2; no reliable D call. The CDR3 extends over 11 amino acids. From germline, CDR1 is LGHNT and CDR2 FRNRAP. The V gene lost 6 bases and the J gene lost 5 bases, with 7 bases spanning the gap. The CDR3 DNA sequence: TGTGCTAGTGGCTCGGGTTATGGCTACACCTTC. Its protein is CASGSGYGYTF. Drawing the rest from reference TRBV12-5 and TRBJ1-2, the complete variable domain is DARVTQTPRHKVTEMGQEVTMRCQPILGHNTVFWYRQTMMQGLELLAYFRNRAPLDDSGMPKDRFSAEMPDATLATLKIQPSEPRDSAVYFCASGSGYGYTFGSGTRLTVV.

This clonotype is medium-sized within its sample. The rearrangement uses TRBV7-2 and TRBJ1-1; 8 positions agree with TRBD1. V lost 5 bases to trimming and J lost 11 bases; unmatched junction nucleotides: 22. The CDR3 extends over 17 amino acids. Germline CDR1 SGHTA, CDR2 FQGNSA. For the CDR3, the DNA is TGTGCCAGCAGCCAAAATATGAAAGGGACAGGACGGTTTGTCGCTTTCTTT. Protein product: CASSQNMKGTGRFVAFF.

This clonotype appeared many times. This sequence joins TRBV9 and TRBJ1-2; D is unresolved. CDR3 length equals 15 residues. Trimming removed 0 bases from V and 2 bases from J, with 11 bases in between. Germline V lookup: CDR1 SGDLS, CDR2 YYNGEE. CDR3 DNA sequence: TGTGCCAGCAGCGTAGAAACCGCAACCAACTATGGCTACACCTTC. Its translation: CASSVETATNYGYTF.

This clonotype is labeled medium-sized. This sequence joins TRBV29-1 and TRBJ2-7; D unresolved. The CDR3 has 13 amino acids. From germline, CDR1 is SQVTM and CDR2 ANQGSEA. Trimming removed 2 bases at V and 3 bases at J, with 11 bases between. CDR3 in amino acids: CSVEHLNNYEQYV. The CDR3 bases are TGCAGCGTTGAACACTTGAACAACTACGAGCAGTACGTC.